This T cell receptor (beta chain) originates from a study of memory CD4+ T cells and cytomegalovirus serostatus. Using immunoSEQ multiplex PCR, the repertoire was profiled, and TCRdb retains in-frame clones only, with some absent. The repertoire includes 52,000 or so clones, roughly four fifths of them detected once, and roughly 1.7% sits in the top ten. With 3 bases removed from V and 10 bases from J, the gap between germline ends came to 4 bases. This CDR3 spans 10 amino acids. The sort gate was single viable CD3+CD4+CD8-CD45RO+ cells for memory CD4+ T cells. CD4+ T cells were isolated by positive magnetic selection.

This receptor was obtained from an adult in good health and CMV-seronegative. What was sequenced was memory CD4+ T cells from blood. The rearrangement uses TRBV23-1 and TRBJ1-5; D not resolved. TRBV23-1 falls under the ORF class, with uncertain function. CDR3 coding DNA: TGCGCCAGCAGTCAGAGTCCCCAGCATTTT. Its protein is CASSQSPQHF.